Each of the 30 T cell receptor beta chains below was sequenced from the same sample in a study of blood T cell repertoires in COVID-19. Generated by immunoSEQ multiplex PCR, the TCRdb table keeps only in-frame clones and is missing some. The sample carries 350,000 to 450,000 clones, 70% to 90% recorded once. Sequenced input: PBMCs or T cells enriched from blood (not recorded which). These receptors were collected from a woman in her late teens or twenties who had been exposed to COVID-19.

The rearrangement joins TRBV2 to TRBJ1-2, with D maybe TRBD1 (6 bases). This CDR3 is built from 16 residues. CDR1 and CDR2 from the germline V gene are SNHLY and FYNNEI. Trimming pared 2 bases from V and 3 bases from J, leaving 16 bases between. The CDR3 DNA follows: TGTGCCAGCAGTGAAATTGGGGGGGCGCATGACTATGGCTACACCTTC. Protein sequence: CASSEIGGAHDYGYTF.

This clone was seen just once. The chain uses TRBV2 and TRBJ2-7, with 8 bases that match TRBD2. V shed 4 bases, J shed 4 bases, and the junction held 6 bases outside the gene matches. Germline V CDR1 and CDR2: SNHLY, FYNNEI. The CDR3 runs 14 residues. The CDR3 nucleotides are TGTGCCAGCAGTGTGGGGACTAGGGGTTACGAGCAGTACTTC. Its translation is CASSVGTRGYEQYF.

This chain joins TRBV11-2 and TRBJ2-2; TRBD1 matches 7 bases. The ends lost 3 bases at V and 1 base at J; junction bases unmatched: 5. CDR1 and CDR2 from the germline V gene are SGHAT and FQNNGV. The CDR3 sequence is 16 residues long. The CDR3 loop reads CASSFLTGMNTGELFF. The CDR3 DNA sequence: TGTGCCAGCAGCTTCCTGACAGGGATGAACACCGGGGAGCTGTTTTTT.

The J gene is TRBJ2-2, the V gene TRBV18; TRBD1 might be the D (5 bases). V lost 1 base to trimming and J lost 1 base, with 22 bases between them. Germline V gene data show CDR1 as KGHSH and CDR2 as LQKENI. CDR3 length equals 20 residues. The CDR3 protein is CASSPLAVQATIGNTGELFF. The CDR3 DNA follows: TGTGCCAGCTCACCACTAGCTGTACAGGCTACCATAGGGAACACCGGGGAGCTGTTTTTT.

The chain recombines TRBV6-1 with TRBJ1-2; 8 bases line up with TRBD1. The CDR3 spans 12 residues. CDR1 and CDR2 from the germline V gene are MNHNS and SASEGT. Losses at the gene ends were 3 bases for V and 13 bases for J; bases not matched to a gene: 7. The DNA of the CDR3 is TGTGCCAGCAGTGATGCGGACAGGGCGAGCACCTTC. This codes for CASSDADRASTF.

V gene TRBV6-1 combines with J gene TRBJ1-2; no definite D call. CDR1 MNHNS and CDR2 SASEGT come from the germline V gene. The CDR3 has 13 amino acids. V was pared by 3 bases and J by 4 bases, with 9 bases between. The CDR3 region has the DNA TGTGCCAGCAGTGAGGGCCCGATCTATGGCTACACCTTC. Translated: CASSEGPIYGYTF.

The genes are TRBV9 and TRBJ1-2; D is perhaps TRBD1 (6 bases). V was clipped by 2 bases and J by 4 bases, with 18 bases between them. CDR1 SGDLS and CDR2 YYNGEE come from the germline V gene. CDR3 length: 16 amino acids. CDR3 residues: CASSVLSSGGLYGYTF. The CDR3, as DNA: TGTGCCAGCAGCGTGTTATCGTCGGGGGGCCTCTATGGCTACACCTTC.

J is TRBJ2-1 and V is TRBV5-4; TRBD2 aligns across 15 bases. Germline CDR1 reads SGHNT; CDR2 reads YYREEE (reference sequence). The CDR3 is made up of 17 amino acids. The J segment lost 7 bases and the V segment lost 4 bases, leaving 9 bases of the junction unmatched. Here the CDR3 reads CASSAGTSGGRQNEQFF. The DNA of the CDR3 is TGTGCCAGCAGCGCGGGGACTAGCGGGGGGCGTCAGAATGAGCAGTTCTTC.

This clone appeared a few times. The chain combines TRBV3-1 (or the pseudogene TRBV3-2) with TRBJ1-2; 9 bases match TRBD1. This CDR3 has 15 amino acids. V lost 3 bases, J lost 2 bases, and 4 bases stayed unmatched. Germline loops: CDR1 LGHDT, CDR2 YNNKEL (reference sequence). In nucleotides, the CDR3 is TGTGCCAGCAGCCACTCCACAGGGGGCAACTATGGCTACACCTTC. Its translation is CASSHSTGGNYGYTF.

The CDR3 protein is CSVDLAGGYNEQFF. The CDR3, as DNA: TGCAGCGTTGATCTAGCGGGAGGGTACAATGAGCAGTTCTTC. V is TRBV29-1 and J is TRBJ2-1, with 12 bases fitting TRBD2. The CDR3 is 14 residues long. The trim removed 3 bases at V and 4 bases at J, leaving 1 base unmatched. CDR1 is SQVTM, CDR2 ANQGSEA, per germline.

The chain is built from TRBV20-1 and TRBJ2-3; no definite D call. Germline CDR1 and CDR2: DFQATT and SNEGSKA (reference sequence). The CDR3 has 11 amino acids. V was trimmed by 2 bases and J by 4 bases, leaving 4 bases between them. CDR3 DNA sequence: TGCAGTGCTAGACTAGCAGATACGCAGTATTTT. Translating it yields CSARLADTQYF.

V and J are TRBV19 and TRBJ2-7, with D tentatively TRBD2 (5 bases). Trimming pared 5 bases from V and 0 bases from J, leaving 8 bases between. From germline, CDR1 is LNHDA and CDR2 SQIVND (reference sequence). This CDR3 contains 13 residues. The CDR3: CASSHAGSYEQYF. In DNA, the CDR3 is TGTGCCAGTAGTCACGCGGGCTCCTACGAGCAGTACTTC.

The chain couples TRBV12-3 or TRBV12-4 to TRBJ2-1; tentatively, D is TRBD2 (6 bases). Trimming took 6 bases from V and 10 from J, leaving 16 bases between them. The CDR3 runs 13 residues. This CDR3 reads CASSGGLLGEQFF. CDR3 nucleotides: TGTGCCAGCAGCGGGGGACTTCTGGGGGAGCAGTTCTTC.

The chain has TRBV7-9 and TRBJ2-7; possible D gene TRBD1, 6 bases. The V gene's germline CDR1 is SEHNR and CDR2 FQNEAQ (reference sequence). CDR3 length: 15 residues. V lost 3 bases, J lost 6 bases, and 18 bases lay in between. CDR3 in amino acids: CASSFSLGQGGEQYF. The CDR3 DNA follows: TGTGCCAGCAGCTTTTCCCTAGGGCAAGGGGGCGAGCAGTACTTC.

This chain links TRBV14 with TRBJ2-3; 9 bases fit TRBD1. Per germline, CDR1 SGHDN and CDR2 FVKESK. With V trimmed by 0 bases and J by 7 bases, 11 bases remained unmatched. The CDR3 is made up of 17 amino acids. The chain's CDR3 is CASSQDAARDRENTQYF. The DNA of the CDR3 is TGTGCCAGCAGCCAAGATGCCGCCCGGGACAGGGAAAATACGCAGTATTTT.

The CDR3 region is CASSYGQRLYEQYF. CDR3 DNA sequence: TGTGCCAGCAGTTACGGACAGCGCCTCTACGAGCAGTACTTC. The J gene is TRBJ2-7, the V gene TRBV28, with D perhaps TRBD1 (6 bases). V lost 4 bases to trimming and J lost 3 bases, with 13 bases between them. Germline CDR1 and CDR2: MDHEN and SYDVKM. CDR3 length: 14 amino acids.

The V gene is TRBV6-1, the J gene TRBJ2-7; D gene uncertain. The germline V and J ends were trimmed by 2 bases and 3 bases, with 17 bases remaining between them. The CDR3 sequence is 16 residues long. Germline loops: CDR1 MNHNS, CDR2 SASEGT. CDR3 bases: TGTGCCAGCAGTGAACAGGCTGGGTGGGTTGGCTACGAGCAGTACTTC. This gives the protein CASSEQAGWVGYEQYF.

The DNA for the CDR3 is TGTGCCAGCAGCCAAGGTCCAGTCTCCTACGAGCAGTACTTC. Translated, it gives CASSQGPVSYEQYF. The chain couples TRBV16 to TRBJ2-7; no clear D. CDR1 and CDR2 (germline): KGHSY, FQNENV. The CDR3 is 14 residues long. Trimming pared 2 bases from V and 0 bases from J, leaving 8 bases between.

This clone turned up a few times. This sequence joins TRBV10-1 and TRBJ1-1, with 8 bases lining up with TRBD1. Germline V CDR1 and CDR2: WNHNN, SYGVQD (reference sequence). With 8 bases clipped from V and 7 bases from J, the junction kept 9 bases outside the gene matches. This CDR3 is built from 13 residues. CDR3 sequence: CASGRQGRDEAFF. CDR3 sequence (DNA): TGCGCCAGCGGGAGACAGGGGAGGGATGAAGCTTTCTTT.

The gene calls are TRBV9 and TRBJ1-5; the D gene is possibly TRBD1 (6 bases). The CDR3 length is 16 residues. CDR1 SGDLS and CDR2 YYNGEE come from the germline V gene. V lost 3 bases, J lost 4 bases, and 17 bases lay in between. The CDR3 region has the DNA TGTGCCAGCAGCGGGGGCACAGGGATGGGGAATCAGCCCCAGCATTTT. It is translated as CASSGGTGMGNQPQHF.

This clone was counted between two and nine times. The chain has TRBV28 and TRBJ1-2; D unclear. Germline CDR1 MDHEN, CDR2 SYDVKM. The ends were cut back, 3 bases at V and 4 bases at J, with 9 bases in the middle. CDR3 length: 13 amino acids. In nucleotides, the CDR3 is TGTGCCAGCAGTTTTAAGGGAGTCTATGGCTACACCTTC. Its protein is CASSFKGVYGYTF.

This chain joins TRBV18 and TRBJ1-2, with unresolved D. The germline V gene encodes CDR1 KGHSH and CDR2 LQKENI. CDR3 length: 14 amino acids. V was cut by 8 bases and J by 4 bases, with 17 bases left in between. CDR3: CASTLTIESYGYTF. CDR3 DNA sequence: TGTGCCAGCACCCTCACTATAGAAAGCTATGGCTACACCTTC.

The CDR3 sequence: CASSLLLLAGGDTGELFF. The CDR3 nucleotides read TGTGCCAGCAGTTTACTACTACTAGCGGGGGGGGACACCGGGGAGCTGTTTTTT. This rearrangement joins TRBV28 to TRBJ2-2, with 13 bases aligning to TRBD2. The germline V gene has CDR1 MDHEN and CDR2 SYDVKM. V dropped 2 bases and J dropped 3; count of bases not matched to a gene: 6. The CDR3 runs 18 residues.

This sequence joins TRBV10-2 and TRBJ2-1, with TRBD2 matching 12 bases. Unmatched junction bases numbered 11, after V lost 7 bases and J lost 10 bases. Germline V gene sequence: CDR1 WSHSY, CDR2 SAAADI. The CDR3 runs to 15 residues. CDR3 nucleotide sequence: TGCGCCAGCACTCAGAGACTAGCGGGAGTGGGGGAGCAGTTCTTC. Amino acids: CASTQRLAGVGEQFF.

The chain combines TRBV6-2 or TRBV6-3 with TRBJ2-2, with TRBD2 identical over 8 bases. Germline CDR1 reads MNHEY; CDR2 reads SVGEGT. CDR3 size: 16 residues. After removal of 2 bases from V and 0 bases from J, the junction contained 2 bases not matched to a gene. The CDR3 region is CASSYVAGPNTGELFF. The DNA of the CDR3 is TGTGCCAGCAGTTACGTAGCGGGACCGAACACCGGGGAGCTGTTTTTT.

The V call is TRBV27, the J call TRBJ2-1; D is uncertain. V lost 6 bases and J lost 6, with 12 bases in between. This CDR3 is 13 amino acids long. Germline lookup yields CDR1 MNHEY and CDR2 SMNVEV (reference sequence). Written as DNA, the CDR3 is TGTGCCAGCAGATATCTAGAAGGCAATGAGCAGTTCTTC. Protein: CASRYLEGNEQFF.

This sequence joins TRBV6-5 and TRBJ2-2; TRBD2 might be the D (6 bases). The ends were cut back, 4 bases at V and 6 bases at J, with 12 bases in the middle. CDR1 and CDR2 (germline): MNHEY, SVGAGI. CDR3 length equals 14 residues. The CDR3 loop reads CASSSVGSSGELFF. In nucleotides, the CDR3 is TGTGCCAGCAGTTCCGTCGGGAGTTCCGGGGAGCTGTTTTTT.

The CDR3: CASSLGKGRGGEAFF. The CDR3 DNA sequence: TGTGCCAGCAGCTTGGGGAAGGGGAGGGGTGGAGAAGCTTTCTTT. The chain has TRBV5-6 and TRBJ1-1; maybe TRBD1 (5 bases). From germline, CDR1 is SGHDT and CDR2 YYEEEE. The CDR3 sequence is 15 residues long. The V and J ends lost 0 bases and 8 bases respectively, with 17 bases between them.

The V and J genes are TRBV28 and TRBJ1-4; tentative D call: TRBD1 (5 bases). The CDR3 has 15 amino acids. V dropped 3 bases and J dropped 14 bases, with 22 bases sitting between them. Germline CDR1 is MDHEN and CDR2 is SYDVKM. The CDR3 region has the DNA TGTGCCAGCAGTTTTGAGACAGCCGGGTGGGTAGGGCTGTTTTTT. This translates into CASSFETAGWVGLFF.

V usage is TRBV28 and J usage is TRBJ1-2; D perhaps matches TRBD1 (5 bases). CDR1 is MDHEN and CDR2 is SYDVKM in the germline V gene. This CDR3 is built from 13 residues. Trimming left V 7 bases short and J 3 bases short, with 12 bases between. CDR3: CASNQRGDYGYTF. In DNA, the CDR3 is TGTGCCAGCAATCAGCGGGGGGACTATGGCTACACCTTC.